This TCR beta chain was sequenced for a study of cytomegalovirus exposure and HLA in healthy donors. The PCR made use of 60 Vbeta and 13 Jbeta primers. Sequencing used immunoSEQ multiplex PCR; TCRdb keeps in-frame clones, though not all of them. Of about 60,000 clones in the sample, approximately 77% were seen once. The study's findings and limits: For most subjects, TCR beta sequences were reported to predict HLA-A and HLA-B alleles with accuracy. Among donors in an Asian-associated ancestry cluster, a later analysis reportedly found fewer N-insertions than the roughly 700-donor mean.

Trimming stripped 4 bases from V and 1 base from J, with 4 bases between. The CDR3 is 13 residues long. The germline gives CDR1 MGHRA, CDR2 YSYEKL. Turning to this clone: The antigen remains unidentified.

The receptor's source is a woman in her 40s in good health and CMV-seropositive. The sequenced sample consisted of PBMCs. The chain links TRBV4-1 to TRBJ2-2; no reliable D call. The CDR3 loop reads CASSLKNTGELFF. The DNA for the CDR3 is TGCGCCAGCAGCCTAAAGAACACCGGGGAGCTGTTTTTT.